The subject of this entry is one T cell receptor (beta chain). Its target is unknown. The data were obtained in a study of cytomegalovirus exposure and HLA in healthy donors. J was trimmed by 4 bases and V by 2 bases; bases with no gene match: 7. The CDR3 loop spans 16 amino acids. CDR1 is LGHNA and CDR2 is YNFKEQ in the germline V gene. Here immunoSEQ multiplex PCR was the method, and the copy in TCRdb shows in-frame clones only, minus some. The sample lists 90,000 to 150,000 clones, 75% to 90% seen once, with around 4.5% in the top ten. Study observations and caveats: According to a subsequent analysis, TCR clusters identified in the first cohort showed a tendency to co-occur across the approximately 130 validation repertoires.

The clonotype originates from a young man in good health and CMV-seropositive. The rearrangement joins TRBV4-2 to TRBJ2-3, with TRBD1 matching 9 bases. The sequencing sample was made of PBMCs. Here the CDR3 DNA reads TGTGCCAGCAGCCAAACTGCGGGACAGGGTGCAGATACGCAGTATTTT. Translating gives CASSQTAGQGADTQYF.